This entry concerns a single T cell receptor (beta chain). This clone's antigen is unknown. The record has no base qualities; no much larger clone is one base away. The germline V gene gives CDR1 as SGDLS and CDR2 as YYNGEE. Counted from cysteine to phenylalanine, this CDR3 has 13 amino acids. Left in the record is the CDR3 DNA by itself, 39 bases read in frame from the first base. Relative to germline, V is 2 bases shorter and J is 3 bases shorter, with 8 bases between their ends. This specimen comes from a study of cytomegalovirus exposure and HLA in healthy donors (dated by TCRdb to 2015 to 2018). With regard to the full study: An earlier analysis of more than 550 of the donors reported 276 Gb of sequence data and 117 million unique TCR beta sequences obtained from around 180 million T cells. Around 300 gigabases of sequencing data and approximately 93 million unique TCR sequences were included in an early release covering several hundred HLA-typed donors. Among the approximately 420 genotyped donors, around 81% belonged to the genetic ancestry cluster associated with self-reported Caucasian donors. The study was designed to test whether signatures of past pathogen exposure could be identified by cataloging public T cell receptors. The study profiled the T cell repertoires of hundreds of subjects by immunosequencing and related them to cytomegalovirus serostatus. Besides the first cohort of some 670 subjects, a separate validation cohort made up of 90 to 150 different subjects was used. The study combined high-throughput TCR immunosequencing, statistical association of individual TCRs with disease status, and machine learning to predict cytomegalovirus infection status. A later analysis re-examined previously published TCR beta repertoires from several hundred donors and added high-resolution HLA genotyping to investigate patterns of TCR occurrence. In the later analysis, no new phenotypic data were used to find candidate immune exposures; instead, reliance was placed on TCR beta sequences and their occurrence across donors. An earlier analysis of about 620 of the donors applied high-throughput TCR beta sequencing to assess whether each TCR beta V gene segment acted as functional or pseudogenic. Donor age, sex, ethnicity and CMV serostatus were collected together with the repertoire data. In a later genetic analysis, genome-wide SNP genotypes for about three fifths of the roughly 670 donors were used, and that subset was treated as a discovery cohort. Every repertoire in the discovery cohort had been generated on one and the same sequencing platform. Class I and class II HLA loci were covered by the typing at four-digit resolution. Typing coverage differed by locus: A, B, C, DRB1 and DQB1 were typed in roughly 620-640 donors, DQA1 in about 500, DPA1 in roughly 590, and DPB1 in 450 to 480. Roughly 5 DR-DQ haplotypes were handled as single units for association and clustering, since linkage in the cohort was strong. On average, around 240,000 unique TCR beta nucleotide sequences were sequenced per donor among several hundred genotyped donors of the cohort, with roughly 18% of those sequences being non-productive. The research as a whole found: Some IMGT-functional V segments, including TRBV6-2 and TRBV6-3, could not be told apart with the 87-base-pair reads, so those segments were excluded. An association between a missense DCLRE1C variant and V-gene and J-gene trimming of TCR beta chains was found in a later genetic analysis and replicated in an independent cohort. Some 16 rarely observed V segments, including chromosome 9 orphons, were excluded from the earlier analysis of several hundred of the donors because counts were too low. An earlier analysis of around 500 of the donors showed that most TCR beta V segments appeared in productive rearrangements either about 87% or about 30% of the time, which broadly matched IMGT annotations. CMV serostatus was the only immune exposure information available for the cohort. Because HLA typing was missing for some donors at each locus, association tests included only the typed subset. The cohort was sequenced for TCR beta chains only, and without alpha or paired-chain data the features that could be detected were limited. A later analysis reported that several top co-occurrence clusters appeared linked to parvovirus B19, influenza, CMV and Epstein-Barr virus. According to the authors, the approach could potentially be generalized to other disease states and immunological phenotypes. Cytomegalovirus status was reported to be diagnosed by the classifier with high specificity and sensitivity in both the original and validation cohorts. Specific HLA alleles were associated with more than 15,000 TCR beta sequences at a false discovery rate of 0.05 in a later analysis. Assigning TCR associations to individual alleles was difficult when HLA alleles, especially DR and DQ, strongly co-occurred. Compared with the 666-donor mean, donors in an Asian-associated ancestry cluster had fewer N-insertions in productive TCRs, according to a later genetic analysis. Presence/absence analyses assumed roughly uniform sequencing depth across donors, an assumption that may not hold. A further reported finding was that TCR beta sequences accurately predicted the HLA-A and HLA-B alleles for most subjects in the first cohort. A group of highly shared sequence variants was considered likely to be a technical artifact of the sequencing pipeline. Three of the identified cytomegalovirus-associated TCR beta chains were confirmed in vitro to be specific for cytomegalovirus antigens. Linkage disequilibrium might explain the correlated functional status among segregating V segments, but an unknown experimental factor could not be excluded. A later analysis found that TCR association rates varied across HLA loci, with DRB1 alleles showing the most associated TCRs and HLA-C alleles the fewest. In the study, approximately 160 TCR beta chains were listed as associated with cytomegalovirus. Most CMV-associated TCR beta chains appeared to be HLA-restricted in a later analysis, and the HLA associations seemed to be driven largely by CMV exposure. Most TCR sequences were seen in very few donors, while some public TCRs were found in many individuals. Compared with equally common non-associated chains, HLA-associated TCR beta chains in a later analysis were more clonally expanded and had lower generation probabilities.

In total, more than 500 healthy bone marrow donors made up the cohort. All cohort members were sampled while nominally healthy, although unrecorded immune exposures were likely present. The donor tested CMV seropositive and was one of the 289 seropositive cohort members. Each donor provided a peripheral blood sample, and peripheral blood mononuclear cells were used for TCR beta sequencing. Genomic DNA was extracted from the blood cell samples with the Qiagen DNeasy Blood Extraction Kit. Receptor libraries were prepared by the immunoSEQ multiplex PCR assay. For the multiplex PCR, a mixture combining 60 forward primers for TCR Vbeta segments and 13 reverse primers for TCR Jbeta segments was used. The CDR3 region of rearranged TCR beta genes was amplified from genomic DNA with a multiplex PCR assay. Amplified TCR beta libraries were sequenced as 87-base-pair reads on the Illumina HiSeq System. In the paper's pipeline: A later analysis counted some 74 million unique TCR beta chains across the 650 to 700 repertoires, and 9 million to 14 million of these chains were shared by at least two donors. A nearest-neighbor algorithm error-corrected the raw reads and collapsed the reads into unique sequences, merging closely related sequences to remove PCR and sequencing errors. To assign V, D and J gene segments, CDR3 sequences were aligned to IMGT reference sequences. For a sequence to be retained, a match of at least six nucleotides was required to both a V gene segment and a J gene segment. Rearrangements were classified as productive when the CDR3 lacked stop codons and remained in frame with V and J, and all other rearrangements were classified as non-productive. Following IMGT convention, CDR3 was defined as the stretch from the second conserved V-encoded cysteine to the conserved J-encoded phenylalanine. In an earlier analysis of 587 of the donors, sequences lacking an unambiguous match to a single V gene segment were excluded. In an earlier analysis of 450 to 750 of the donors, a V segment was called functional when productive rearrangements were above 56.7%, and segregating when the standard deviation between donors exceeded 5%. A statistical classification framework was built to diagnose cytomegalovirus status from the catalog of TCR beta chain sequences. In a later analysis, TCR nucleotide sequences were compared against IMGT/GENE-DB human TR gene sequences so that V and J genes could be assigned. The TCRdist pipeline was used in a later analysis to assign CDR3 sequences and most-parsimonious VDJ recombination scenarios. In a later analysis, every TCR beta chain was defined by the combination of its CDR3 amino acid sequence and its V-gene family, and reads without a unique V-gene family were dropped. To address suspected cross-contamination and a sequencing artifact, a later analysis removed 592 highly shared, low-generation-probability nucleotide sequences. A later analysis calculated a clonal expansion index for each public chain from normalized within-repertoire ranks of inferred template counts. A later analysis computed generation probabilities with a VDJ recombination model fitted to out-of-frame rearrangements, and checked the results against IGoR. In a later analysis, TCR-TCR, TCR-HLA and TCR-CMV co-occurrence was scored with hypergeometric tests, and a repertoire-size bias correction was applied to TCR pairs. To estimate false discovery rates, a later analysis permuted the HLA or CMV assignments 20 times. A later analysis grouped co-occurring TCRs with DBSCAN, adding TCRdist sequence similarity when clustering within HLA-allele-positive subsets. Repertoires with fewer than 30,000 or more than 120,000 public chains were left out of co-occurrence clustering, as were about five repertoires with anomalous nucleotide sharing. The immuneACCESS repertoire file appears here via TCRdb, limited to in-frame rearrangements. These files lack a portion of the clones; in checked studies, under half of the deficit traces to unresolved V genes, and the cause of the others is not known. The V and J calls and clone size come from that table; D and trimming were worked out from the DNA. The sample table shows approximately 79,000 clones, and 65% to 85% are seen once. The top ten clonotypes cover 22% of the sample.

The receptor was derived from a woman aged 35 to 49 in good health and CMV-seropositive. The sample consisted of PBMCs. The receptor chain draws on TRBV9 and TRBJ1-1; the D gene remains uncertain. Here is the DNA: TGTGCCAGCAGCGTCGGGAGCGACACTGAAGCTTTCTTT. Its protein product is CASSVGSDTEAFF. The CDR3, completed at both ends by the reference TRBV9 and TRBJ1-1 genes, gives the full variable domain DSGVTQTPKHLITATGQRVTLRCSPRSGDLSVYWYQQSLDQGLQFLIQYYNGEERAKGNILERFSAQQFPDLHSELNLSSLELGDSALYFCASSVGSDTEAFFGQGTRLTVV.